This T cell receptor beta chain was documented in a study of breast tumors, draining lymph nodes, adjacent tissues. This clonotype was seen many times. The lymph nodes were axillary draining lymph nodes from breast cancer patients. The CDR3 contains 14 residues. Germline loops: CDR1 LNHNV, CDR2 YYDKDF (reference sequence). The V gene end was trimmed by 5 bases and the J gene end by 6 bases; junction bases not matched to a gene: 4. TCRdb itself ran the multiplex PCR reads through MiXCR, one entry per CDR3 protein. The data show 100,000 or so distinct CDR3 sequences, less than 25% seen once. The sequence came from a female donor with breast cancer. Some clones in this sample may be carry-over from other donors' samples. This chain connects TRBV15 to TRBJ2-1; 10 bases are a match to TRBD1. Sequencing was carried out using axillary lymph node tissue. CDR3 sequence reads: CATSRDRGFNEQFF. Written as DNA, the CDR3 is TGTGCCACCAGCCGGGACAGGGGTTTCAATGAGCAGTTCTTC.